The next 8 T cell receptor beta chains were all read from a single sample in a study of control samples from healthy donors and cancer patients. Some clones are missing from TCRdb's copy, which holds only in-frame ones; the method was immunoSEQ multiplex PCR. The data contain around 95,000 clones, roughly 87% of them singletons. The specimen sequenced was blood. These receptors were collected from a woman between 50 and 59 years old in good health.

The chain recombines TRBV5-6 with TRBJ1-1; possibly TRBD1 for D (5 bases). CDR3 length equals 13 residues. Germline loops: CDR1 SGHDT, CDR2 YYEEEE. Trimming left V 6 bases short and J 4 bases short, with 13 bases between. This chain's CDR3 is CASKGSFSTEAFF. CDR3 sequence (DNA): TGTGCCAGCAAGGGGAGTTTCAGCACTGAAGCTTTCTTT.

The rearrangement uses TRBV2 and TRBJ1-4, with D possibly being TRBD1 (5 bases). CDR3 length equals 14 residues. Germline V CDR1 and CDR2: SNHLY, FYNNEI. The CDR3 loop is CAILGGAGTEKLFF. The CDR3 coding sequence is TGTGCTATCTTGGGAGGGGCCGGTACTGAAAAACTGTTTTTT.

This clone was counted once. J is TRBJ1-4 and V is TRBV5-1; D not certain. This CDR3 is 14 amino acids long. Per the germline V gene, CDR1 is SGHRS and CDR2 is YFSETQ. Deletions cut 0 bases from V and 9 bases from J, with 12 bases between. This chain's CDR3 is CASSLEHEAQKLFF. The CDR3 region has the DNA TGCGCCAGCAGCTTGGAGCACGAAGCCCAAAAACTGTTTTTT. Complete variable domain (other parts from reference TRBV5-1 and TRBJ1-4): KAGVTQTPRYLIKTRGQQVTLSCSPISGHRSVSWYQQTPGQGLQFLFEYFSETQRNKGNFPGRFSGRQFSNSRSEMNVSTLELGDSALYLCASSLEHEAQKLFFGSGTQLSVL.

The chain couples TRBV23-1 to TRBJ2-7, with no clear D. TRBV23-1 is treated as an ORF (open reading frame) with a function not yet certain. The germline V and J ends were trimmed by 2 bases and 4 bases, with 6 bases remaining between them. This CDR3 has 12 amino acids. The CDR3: CASSQRSYEQYV. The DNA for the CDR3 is TGCGCCAGCAGTCAACGGAGTTACGAGCAGTACGTC.

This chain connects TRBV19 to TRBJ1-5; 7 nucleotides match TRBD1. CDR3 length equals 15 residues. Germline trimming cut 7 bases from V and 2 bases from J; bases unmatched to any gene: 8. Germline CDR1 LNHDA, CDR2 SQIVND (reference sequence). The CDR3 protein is CASNSIDRGNQPQHF. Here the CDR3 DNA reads TGTGCCAGTAATTCTATTGACAGGGGCAATCAGCCCCAGCATTTT.

CDR3 amino acids: CASSDTGGSPLHF. DNA for the CDR3: TGTGCCAGCAGTGACACCGGGGGCTCACCCCTCCACTTT. The rearrangement links TRBV6-1 to TRBJ1-6, with D perhaps matching TRBD1 (6 bases). Germline V gene lookup returns CDR1 MNHNS and CDR2 SASEGT. This CDR3 is 13 amino acids long. Trimming left V 3 bases short and J 10 bases short, with 10 bases between.

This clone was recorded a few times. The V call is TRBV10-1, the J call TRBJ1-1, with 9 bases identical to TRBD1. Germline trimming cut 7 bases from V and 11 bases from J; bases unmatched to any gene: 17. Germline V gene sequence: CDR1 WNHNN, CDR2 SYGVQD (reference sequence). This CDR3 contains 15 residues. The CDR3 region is CASITGTGGWSRAFF. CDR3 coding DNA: TGCGCCAGCATTACGGGAACAGGGGGCTGGAGTAGGGCTTTCTTT.

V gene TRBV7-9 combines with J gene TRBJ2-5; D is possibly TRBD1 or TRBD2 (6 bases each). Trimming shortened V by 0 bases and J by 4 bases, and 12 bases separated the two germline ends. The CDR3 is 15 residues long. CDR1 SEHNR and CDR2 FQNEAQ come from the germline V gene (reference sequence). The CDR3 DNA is TGTGCCAGCAGCTTAGCGGTGGGGGGCCGAGAGACCCAGTACTTC. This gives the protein CASSLAVGGRETQYF.